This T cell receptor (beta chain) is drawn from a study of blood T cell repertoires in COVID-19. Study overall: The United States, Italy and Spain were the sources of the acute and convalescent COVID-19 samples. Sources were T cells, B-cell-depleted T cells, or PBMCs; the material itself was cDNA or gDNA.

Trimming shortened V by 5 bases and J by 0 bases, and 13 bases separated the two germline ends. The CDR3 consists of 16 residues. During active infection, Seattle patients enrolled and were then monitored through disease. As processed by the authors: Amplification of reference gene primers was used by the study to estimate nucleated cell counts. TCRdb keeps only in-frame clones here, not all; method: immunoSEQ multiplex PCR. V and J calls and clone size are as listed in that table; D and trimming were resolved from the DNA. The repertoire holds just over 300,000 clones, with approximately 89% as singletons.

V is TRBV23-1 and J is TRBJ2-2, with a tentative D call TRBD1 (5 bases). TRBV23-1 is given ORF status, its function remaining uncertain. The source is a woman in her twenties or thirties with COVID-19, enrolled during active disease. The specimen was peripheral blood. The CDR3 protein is CASSFDTGSNTGELFF. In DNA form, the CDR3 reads TGCGCCAGCAGTTTCGATACAGGTTCGAACACCGGGGAGCTGTTTTTT.